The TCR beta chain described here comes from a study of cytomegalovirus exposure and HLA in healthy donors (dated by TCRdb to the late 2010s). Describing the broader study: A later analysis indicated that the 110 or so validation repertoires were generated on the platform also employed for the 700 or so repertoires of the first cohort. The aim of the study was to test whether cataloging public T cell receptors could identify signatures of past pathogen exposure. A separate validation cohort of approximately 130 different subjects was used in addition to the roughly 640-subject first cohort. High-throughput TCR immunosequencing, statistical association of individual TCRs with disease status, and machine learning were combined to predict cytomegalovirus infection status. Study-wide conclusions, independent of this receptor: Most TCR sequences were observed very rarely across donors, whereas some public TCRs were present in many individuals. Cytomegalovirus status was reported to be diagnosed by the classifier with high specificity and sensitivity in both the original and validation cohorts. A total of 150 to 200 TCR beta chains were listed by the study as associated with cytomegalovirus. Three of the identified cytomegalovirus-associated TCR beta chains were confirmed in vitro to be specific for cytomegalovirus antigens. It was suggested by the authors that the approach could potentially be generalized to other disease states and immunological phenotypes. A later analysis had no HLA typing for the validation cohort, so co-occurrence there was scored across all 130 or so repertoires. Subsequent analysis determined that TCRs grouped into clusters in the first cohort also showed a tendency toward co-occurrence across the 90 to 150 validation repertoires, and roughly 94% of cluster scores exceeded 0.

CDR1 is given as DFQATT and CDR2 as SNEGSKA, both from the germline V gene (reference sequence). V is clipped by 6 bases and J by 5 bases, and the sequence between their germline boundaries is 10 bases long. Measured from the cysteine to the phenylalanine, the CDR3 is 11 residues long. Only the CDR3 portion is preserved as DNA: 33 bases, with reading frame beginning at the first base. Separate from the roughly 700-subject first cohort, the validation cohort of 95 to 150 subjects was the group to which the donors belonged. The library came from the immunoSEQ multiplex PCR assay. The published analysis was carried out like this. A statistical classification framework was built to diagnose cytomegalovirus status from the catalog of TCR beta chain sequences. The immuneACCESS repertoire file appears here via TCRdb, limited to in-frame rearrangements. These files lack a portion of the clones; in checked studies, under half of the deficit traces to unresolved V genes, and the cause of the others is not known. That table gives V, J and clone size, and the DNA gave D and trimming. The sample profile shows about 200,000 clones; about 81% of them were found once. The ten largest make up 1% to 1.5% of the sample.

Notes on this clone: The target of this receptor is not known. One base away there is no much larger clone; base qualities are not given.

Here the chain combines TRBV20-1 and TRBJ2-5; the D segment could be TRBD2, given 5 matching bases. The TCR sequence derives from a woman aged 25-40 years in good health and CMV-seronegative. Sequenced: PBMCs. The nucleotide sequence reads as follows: TGCAGTGCCCTAGCTTTGGAGACCCAGTACTTC. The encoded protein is CSALALETQYF.